This paragraph reports one T cell receptor beta chain. Its antigen is unknown. V was clipped by 0 bases and J by 9 bases, with 13 bases between them. Germline V gives CDR1 SGHRS, CDR2 YFSETQ. The CDR3 sequence is 14 residues long. Only in-frame clones appear in the TCRdb table, and some are missing; sequencing was by immunoSEQ multiplex PCR. The sample holds fewer than 300,000 clones, 85% to 95% seen once. The data were taken from a study of T cell responses to AZD1222 COVID-19 vaccine. On the study more broadly: Pooled samples include second doses given at about 4 or 12 weeks. Study outcomes and limitations: Without day 14 samples, only post-peak T cell repertoires were studied. Spike regions recognized by vaccine-associated CD4 TCRs spanned the protein, led by 160-218 and 743-854. The breadth and depth of Spike-specific TCRs increased once two AZD1222 doses had been given.

The genes are TRBV5-1 and TRBJ1-5; no clear D gene. The TCR sequence derives from an adult in good health. The material was peripheral blood, obtained on day 0 of AZD1222 vaccination. In DNA, the CDR3 is TGCGCCAGCAGCTTGGATTCGGGCCGGCGGCCCCAGCATTTT. Protein sequence: CASSLDSGRRPQHF.